The rows below give T cell receptor beta chains drawn from one sample of a study of OX40 agonist ivuxolimab in advanced cancers. Sequencing was performed with immunoSEQ multiplex PCR; in TCRdb, only in-frame clones are kept and a portion is missing. The table lists tens of thousands of clones, 90% to 95% of them singletons. Sequencing used CD4+ or CD8+ T cells sorted from blood, obtained in a trial of the OX40 agonist ivuxolimab. The receptors originated from an adult with an advanced solid tumor such as melanoma, head and neck, liver or kidney cancer. CDR3s include the opening cysteine and the closing phenylalanine or tryptophan. D genes are given only for firm matches. Size tells how often a clone was seen (once, few, many) or the class of an expanded clone, and some rows leave it out.

j_call: TRBJ1-4
d_call: NA
v_call: TRBV10-3
clone_size: NA
cdr3_aa: CATRGLDPATNEKLFF
cdr3_nt: TGTGCCACTAGGGGTCTCGACCCCGCAACTAATGAAAAACTGTTTTTT

j_call: TRBJ2-2
d_call: NA
v_call: TRBV11-2
clone_size: NA
cdr3_aa: CASSILARAGELFF
cdr3_nt: TGTGCCAGCAGCATATTAGCTAGGGCCGGGGAGCTGTTTTTT

j_call: TRBJ2-1
d_call: TRBD2
v_call: TRBV9
clone_size: NA
cdr3_aa: CASSVSGLAGGSYNEQFF
cdr3_nt: TGTGCCAGCAGCGTGTCGGGACTAGCGGGAGGCTCCTACAATGAGCAGTTCTTC

j_call: TRBJ2-1
d_call: TRBD1
v_call: TRBV9
clone_size: few
cdr3_aa: CASSAWGQGDNEQFF
cdr3_nt: TGTGCCAGCAGCGCCTGGGGACAGGGCGACAATGAGCAGTTCTTC

j_call: TRBJ2-1
d_call: NA
v_call: TRBV14
clone_size: NA
cdr3_aa: CASSQDTSSYNEQFF
cdr3_nt: TGTGCCAGCAGCCAAGATACTAGCTCCTACAATGAGCAGTTCTTC

j_call: TRBJ2-5
d_call: NA
v_call: TRBV7-6
clone_size: NA
cdr3_aa: CASSSRLFAQYF
cdr3_nt: TGTGCCAGCAGCTCGCGACTGTTCGCCCAGTACTTC

j_call: TRBJ2-1
d_call: NA
v_call: TRBV7-2
clone_size: NA
cdr3_aa: CASSLASGYNEQFF
cdr3_nt: TGTGCCAGCAGCTTAGCTTCGGGCTACAATGAGCAGTTCTTC

j_call: TRBJ1-2
d_call: NA
v_call: TRBV7-6
clone_size: NA
cdr3_aa: CASSPPGAHGYTF
cdr3_nt: TGTGCCAGCAGCCCCCCAGGGGCTCATGGCTACACCTTC

j_call: TRBJ1-1
d_call: NA
v_call: TRBV13
clone_size: NA
cdr3_aa: CASSLGKDTEAFF
cdr3_nt: TGTGCCAGCAGCCTCGGGAAGGACACTGAAGCTTTCTTT

j_call: TRBJ1-1
d_call: NA
v_call: TRBV9
clone_size: NA
cdr3_aa: CASSVGRGNTEAFF
cdr3_nt: TGTGCCAGCAGCGTAGGACGGGGGAACACTGAAGCTTTCTTT

j_call: TRBJ1-2
d_call: NA
v_call: TRBV9
clone_size: NA
cdr3_aa: CASSAPPGTDIYGYTF
cdr3_nt: TGTGCCAGCAGCGCTCCGCCGGGGACGGACATCTATGGCTACACCTTC

j_call: TRBJ1-4
d_call: NA
v_call: TRBV30
clone_size: NA
cdr3_aa: CAWSVGGANEKLFF
cdr3_nt: TGTGCCTGGAGTGTGGGGGGAGCTAATGAAAAACTGTTTTTT

j_call: TRBJ1-5
d_call: NA
v_call: TRBV20-1
clone_size: few
cdr3_aa: CSAPGDQPQHF
cdr3_nt: TGCAGTGCCCCAGGGGATCAGCCCCAGCATTTT

j_call: TRBJ2-7
d_call: NA
v_call: TRBV30
clone_size: NA
cdr3_aa: CAWSVLGTANYEQYF
cdr3_nt: TGTGCCTGGAGTGTACTCGGGACCGCAAATTACGAGCAGTACTTC

j_call: TRBJ2-7
d_call: TRBD2
v_call: TRBV4-3
clone_size: NA
cdr3_aa: CASSPTLAPDEQYF
cdr3_nt: TGCGCCAGCAGCCCGACACTAGCGCCCGACGAGCAGTACTTC

j_call: TRBJ1-2
d_call: NA
v_call: TRBV7-9
clone_size: NA
cdr3_aa: CAIPDSIYGYTF
cdr3_nt: TGTGCAATCCCCGACAGTATCTATGGCTACACCTTC

j_call: TRBJ2-1
d_call: TRBD2
v_call: TRBV7-8
clone_size: NA
cdr3_aa: CASSPEVAGAMDEQFF
cdr3_nt: TGTGCCAGCAGCCCCGAGGTAGCGGGAGCTATGGATGAGCAGTTCTTC

j_call: TRBJ2-7
d_call: TRBD1
v_call: TRBV28
clone_size: NA
cdr3_aa: CASSLQGVYEQYF
cdr3_nt: TGTGCCAGCAGTTTGCAGGGGGTGTACGAGCAGTACTTC

j_call: TRBJ2-3
d_call: NA
v_call: TRBV7-3
clone_size: NA
cdr3_aa: CASSLLSLATDTQYF
cdr3_nt: TGTGCCAGCAGCCTACTATCTCTAGCGACAGATACGCAGTATTTT

j_call: TRBJ2-5
d_call: TRBD2
v_call: TRBV5-6
clone_size: NA
cdr3_aa: CASSFGLAGYQETQYF
cdr3_nt: TGTGCCAGCAGCTTCGGACTAGCGGGGTACCAAGAGACCCAGTACTTC